Below, 9 T cell receptor beta chains from the same sample are listed, as sequenced in a study of T-cell reconstitution after alpha-beta-depleted transplantation in children. Unique molecular identifiers tagged the TCRbeta library. TCRdb independently ran MiXCR on the PCR reads; one entry per CDR3 protein. The sample has about 980,000 distinct CDR3 sequences; roughly 29% are singletons. Sequencing was performed on PBMCs, mostly from graft donor cells, taken 360 days after TCRalphabeta/CD19-depleted stem cell transplant. These receptors originate from a boy under three years old who had a stem cell transplant for SCID, so the T cells may come from the graft donor.

This clonotype was seen many times. The rearrangement joins TRBV28 to TRBJ2-1; tentatively, D is TRBD2 (7 bases). The CDR3 loop spans 14 amino acids. V dropped 4 bases and J dropped 5 bases, with 12 bases sitting between them. Germline loops: CDR1 MDHEN, CDR2 SYDVKM. The CDR3: CASSWGGPNNEQFF. The CDR3 region has the DNA TGTGCCAGCAGTTGGGGGGGGCCCAACAATGAGCAGTTCTTC.

Points on this clonotype: An end of the junction does not agree with germline; a read error may underlie this. The V gene is TRBV27, the J gene TRBJ2-7, with 8 bases matching TRBD2. Per the germline V gene, CDR1 is MNHEY and CDR2 is SMNVEV (reference sequence). This CDR3 is built from 12 residues. The CDR3 region is CVSSSGGAEQYF. The CDR3 bases are TGTGTCAGCAGTTCGGGAGGGGCAGAGCAGTACTTC.

The chain couples TRBV7-2 to TRBJ1-5; no clear D gene. The CDR3 runs 14 residues. Germline-derived CDR1 and CDR2 are SGHTA and FQGNSA. V lost 1 base and J lost 2, with 6 bases in between. This chain's CDR3 is CASSLGFGNQPQHF. Written as DNA, the CDR3 is TGTGCCAGCAGCTTAGGGTTTGGCAATCAGCCCCAGCATTTT.

This clonotype was counted ten times or more. This chain connects TRBV3-1 to TRBJ1-1, with D uncertain. Germline V gene lookup returns CDR1 LGHDT and CDR2 YNNKEL (reference sequence). This CDR3 has 14 amino acids. Trimming stripped 4 bases from V and 6 bases from J, with 15 bases between. CDR3 region: CASSPPRAHAEAFF. The CDR3 DNA reads TGTGCCAGCAGCCCACCGAGGGCGCATGCTGAAGCTTTCTTT.

The rearrangement joins TRBV4-1 to TRBJ1-4; 11 bases map to TRBD1. The CDR3 totals 15 residues. Germline V gene lookup returns CDR1 MGHRA and CDR2 YSYEKL. Trimming cost V 3 bases and J 8 bases; bases outside gene matches: 5. CDR3 residues: CASSHQDRGLEKLFF. The DNA of the CDR3 is TGCGCCAGCAGCCACCAGGACAGGGGGCTCGAAAAACTGTTTTTT.

This clonotype was counted a few times. V gene TRBV4-1 combines with J gene TRBJ2-7, with TRBD2 identical over 14 bases. CDR1 is MGHRA, CDR2 YSYEKL, per germline. This CDR3 comprises 17 residues. V lost 3 bases and J lost 1; bases outside the gene matches: 5. The CDR3 bases are TGCGCCAGCAGCCAGGGGACTAGCGGGGGAGCGTCCTACGAGCAGTACTTC. Encoded protein: CASSQGTSGGASYEQYF.

The genes are TRBV10-3 and TRBJ2-7; TRBD1 agrees at 8 bases. Germline lookup yields CDR1 ENHRY and CDR2 SYGVKD. CDR3 length: 16 residues. Unmatched junction bases numbered 12, after V lost 6 bases and J lost 2 bases. CDR3 nucleotides: TGTGCCATCAGCTCCGACCTGGGACAGGAGACCTACGAGCAGTACTTC. It translates to CAISSDLGQETYEQYF.

This chain connects TRBV3-1 to TRBJ2-3, with D maybe TRBD2 (5 bases). The CDR3 extends over 16 amino acids. The V and J ends lost 4 bases and 0 bases respectively, with 14 bases between them. Germline-derived CDR1 and CDR2 are LGHDT and YNNKEL (reference sequence). The CDR3 DNA reads as TGTGCCAGCAGCCGCGGAGGAGCCTCAAGCACAGATACGCAGTATTTT. Translation: CASSRGGASSTDTQYF.

V and J are TRBV27 and TRBJ1-1; TRBD1 might be the D (6 bases). Germline assignment: CDR1 MNHEY and CDR2 SMNVEV (reference sequence). Deletions cut 8 bases from V and 4 bases from J, with 17 bases between. The CDR3 is 14 amino acids. The CDR3 here is CASGEQGMGTEAFF. DNA for the CDR3: TGTGCCAGCGGAGAACAGGGAATGGGCACTGAAGCTTTCTTT.